The entry below gives a single T cell receptor beta chain sequence along with its context. The method was immunoSEQ multiplex PCR; TCRdb's version includes in-frame clones alone and lacks a portion of them. The sample lists 1 million to 1.3 million clones, around 78% occurring once. This CDR3 is 11 amino acids long. Trimming stripped 7 bases from V and 6 bases from J, with 6 bases between. Germline loops: CDR1 MNHEY, CDR2 SMNVEV (reference sequence). The data originate from a study of shared clonotypes between healthy human individuals. The chain links TRBV27 to TRBJ2-2; D not resolved. Source material: memory CD4+ T cells from PBMCs. The sample's subset: CD45RA-negative fraction. The clonotype was recovered from a man aged 18 to 29 in good health. Some clones in this sample may be carry-over from other donors' samples. The CDR3 reads CASTCPGELFF. In nucleotides, the CDR3 is TGTGCCAGCACGTGTCCCGGGGAGCTGTTTTTT.